Each of the 2 T cell receptor beta chains below was sequenced from the same sample in a study of cytomegalovirus exposure and HLA in healthy donors. Primers for the PCR totalled 60 Vbeta and 13 Jbeta. Sequenced by immunoSEQ multiplex PCR; TCRdb stores in-frame clones only, minus some. In total, the table holds approximately 50,000 clones. Input material: PBMCs. The source is a male donor in good health and CMV-seronegative.

V gene TRBV10-2 combines with J gene TRBJ1-5, with TRBD1 as a possible D gene (5 bases). Germline V lookup: CDR1 WSHSY, CDR2 SAAADI. The length of the CDR3 is 13 residues. Trimming cost V 3 bases and J 6 bases, with 9 bases left between them. The CDR3 region is CASSEFRGQPQHF. CDR3 in DNA: TGCGCCAGCAGTGAATTTAGGGGTCAGCCCCAGCATTTT.

The CDR3 spells CASSVEVWPNYGYTF. CDR3 DNA sequence: TGTGCCAGCAGCGTAGAAGTATGGCCTAACTATGGCTACACCTTC. This sequence joins TRBV9 and TRBJ1-2, with no clear D. CDR3 size: 15 residues. V lost 0 bases and J 0 bases, leaving 9 bases between the germline ends. Germline V gene lookup returns CDR1 SGDLS and CDR2 YYNGEE.